The clone carrying this T cell receptor beta chain appeared a single time. This may be a read error: a much more frequent sequence differs by one nucleotide. These data originate in a study of tumor and adjacent non-tumor tissue in lung cancer. This sample's RNA came from whole unsorted tissue. Three rounds of nested PCR, following a modified ARM-PCR protocol, produced the TCRbeta library. TCRdb itself ran the multiplex PCR reads through MiXCR, one entry per CDR3 protein. The repertoire includes 60,000 to 95,000 distinct CDR3 sequences, around 77% of them detected once, and more than 10% sits in the top ten. Per germline, CDR1 SGHRS and CDR2 YFSETQ. The CDR3 runs 14 residues.

What was sequenced was lung tumor tissue. This sequence originates from a woman between 45 and 60 years old with non-small cell lung cancer. This sequence joins TRBV5-1 and TRBJ2-6; a weak D match, TRBD1 (5 bases). CDR3 residues: CASSSAPGANILTF. CDR3 bases: TGCGCCAGCAGTTCAGCCCCTGGGGCCAACATCCTGACTTTC. The full variable domain, in which reference TRBV5-1 and TRBJ2-6 provide the parts outside the CDR3, is KAGVTQTPRYLIKTRGQQVTLSCSPISGHRSVSWYQQTPGQGLQFLFEYFSETQRNKGNFPGRFSGRQFSNSRSEMNVSTLELGDSALYLCASSSAPGANILTFGAGSRLTVL.